This T cell receptor beta chain came from a study of T cell responses to AZD1222 COVID-19 vaccine. This CDR3 has 15 residues. V dropped 0 bases and J dropped 8 bases, with 12 bases sitting between them. Germline CDR1 reads SGHRS; CDR2 reads YFSETQ. Profiled with immunoSEQ multiplex PCR; TCRdb holds only in-frame clones, not every one. The sample gives approximately 100,000 clones, more than 90% of which show up once; around 2% is in the top ten. The chain recombines TRBV5-1 with TRBJ1-6; D is possibly TRBD1 (6 bases). The receptor was isolated from an adult in good health. Sequencing was performed on peripheral blood, taken on day 0 of AZD1222 vaccination. In DNA, the CDR3 is TGCGCCAGCAGCTTGGCCAAGGGGGGCTATTCACCCCTCCACTTT. Protein: CASSLAKGGYSPLHF.